The 27 T cell receptor beta chains presented below share a single source sample, sequenced in a study of cytomegalovirus exposure and HLA in healthy donors. Amplification used 60 Vbeta primers and 13 Jbeta primers. Method: immunoSEQ multiplex PCR; TCRdb's copy keeps in-frame clones and lacks some. Of around 85,000 clones listed, around 80% are singletons. The sample consisted of PBMCs. These TCRs come from a man younger than 40 in good health and CMV-seronegative.

The chain employs TRBV7-2 and TRBJ2-5; no clear D gene. V was pared by 4 bases and J by 1 base, with 7 bases between. Germline V CDR1 and CDR2: SGHTA, FQGNSA. The CDR3 is 13 residues long. This CDR3 reads CASSSRVQETQYF. Here the CDR3 DNA reads TGTGCCAGCAGCTCACGGGTCCAAGAGACCCAGTACTTC.

As DNA, the CDR3 is TGTGCCAGCAGTGAAGACTGGTTTAACACCGGGGAGCTGTTTTTT. This translates into CASSEDWFNTGELFF. V usage is TRBV6-1 and J usage is TRBJ2-2; D uncertain. Trimming stripped 1 base from V and 2 bases from J, with 8 bases between. The CDR3 runs 15 residues. Germline CDR1 is MNHNS and CDR2 is SASEGT.

This clone was recorded many times. This chain links TRBV5-5 with TRBJ1-1, with D perhaps TRBD1 (5 bases). The V and J ends lost 2 bases and 0 bases respectively, with 14 bases between them. The CDR3 contains 16 residues. The germline CDR1 and CDR2 sequences are SGHKS and YYEKEE (reference sequence). CDR3 residues: CASSFGAGLLNTEAFF. For the CDR3, the DNA is TGTGCCAGCAGCTTTGGGGCAGGGCTCCTGAACACTGAAGCTTTCTTT.

This chain links TRBV18 with TRBJ1-1; possibly TRBD1 for D (6 bases). From germline, CDR1 is KGHSH and CDR2 LQKENI. Trimming removed 3 bases from V and 0 bases from J, with 11 bases in between. This CDR3 is 15 amino acids long. The CDR3 DNA is TGTGCCAGCTCACCCCTGACAGGAGTGAACACTGAAGCTTTCTTT. Translating it yields CASSPLTGVNTEAFF.

This clone was found a few times. This chain connects TRBV6-5 to TRBJ1-5, with D possibly TRBD1 on 5 matching bases. CDR1 and CDR2 (germline): MNHEY, SVGAGI. Trimming stripped 9 bases from V and 0 bases from J, with 15 bases between. The CDR3 has 15 amino acids. CDR3 nucleotides: TGTGCCAGTCAGGACACATTTTATAGCAATCAGCCCCAGCATTTT. This codes for CASQDTFYSNQPQHF.

The rearrangement links TRBV15 to TRBJ2-1; D possibly corresponds to TRBD1 (6 bases). From germline, CDR1 is LNHNV and CDR2 YYDKDF (reference sequence). The CDR3 has 15 residues. V lost 0 bases, J lost 9 bases, and 15 bases lay in between. This CDR3 is CATSRDRSLGGEQFF. CDR3 DNA sequence: TGTGCCACCAGCAGAGATCGAAGTCTAGGGGGTGAGCAGTTCTTC.

This clone came up a few times. The chain couples TRBV29-1 to TRBJ2-7; 7 bases are shared with TRBD1. The CDR3 is 12 amino acids. Germline V gene data show CDR1 as SQVTM and CDR2 as ANQGSEA. With 4 bases clipped from V and 1 base from J, the junction kept 1 base outside the gene matches. The CDR3 sequence: CSVATGSYEQYF. The CDR3 DNA reads as TGCAGCGTTGCGACAGGGTCCTACGAGCAGTACTTC.

The rearrangement uses TRBV28 and TRBJ2-3; 8 nucleotides align to TRBD1. Germline V gene lookup returns CDR1 MDHEN and CDR2 SYDVKM. With 2 bases clipped from V and 1 base from J, the junction kept 2 bases outside the gene matches. This CDR3 comprises 15 residues. CDR3 protein: CASSLRGQGTDTQYF. CDR3 bases: TGTGCCAGCAGTTTAAGGGGACAGGGCACAGATACGCAGTATTTT.

The chain joins TRBV4-2 to TRBJ2-3; 8 nucleotides line up with TRBD2. The CDR3 loop spans 17 amino acids. V was pared by 4 bases and J by 3 bases, with 12 bases of the junction left unmatched. Germline V gene lookup returns CDR1 LGHNA and CDR2 YNFKEQ. Written as DNA, the CDR3 is TGTGCCAGCAGCCCCCGGGGGGCGGGGGGATGGACAGATACGCAGTATTTT. This codes for CASSPRGAGGWTDTQYF.

The chain has TRBV9 and TRBJ1-6; 9 bases line up with TRBD1. Germline loops: CDR1 SGDLS, CDR2 YYNGEE. The trim removed 3 bases at V and 9 bases at J, leaving 4 bases unmatched. This CDR3 has 14 residues. CDR3 amino acids: CASSGTGVGSPLHF. The CDR3 DNA follows: TGTGCCAGCAGCGGGACAGGGGTCGGTTCACCCCTCCACTTT.

The CDR3: CASSVGRENEQFF. CDR3 in DNA: TGTGCCAGCAGCGTAGGGAGGGAGAATGAGCAGTTCTTC. The rearrangement uses TRBV9 and TRBJ2-1; possibly TRBD2 for D (6 bases). V was shortened by 0 bases and J by 7 bases, with 8 bases between the two germline ends. Per germline, CDR1 SGDLS and CDR2 YYNGEE. This CDR3 has 13 residues.

The chain carries TRBV4-2 and TRBJ2-1, with TRBD2 identical over 8 bases. V dropped 1 base and J dropped 2; count of bases not matched to a gene: 4. The CDR3 spans 16 residues. Germline V lookup: CDR1 LGHNA, CDR2 YNFKEQ. The CDR3 nucleotides read TGTGCCAGCAGCCAAGCTAGCGGGCCCCCCTACAATGAGCAGTTCTTC. This gives the protein CASSQASGPPYNEQFF.

J is TRBJ1-5 and V is TRBV27; D not certain. Germline CDR1 is MNHEY and CDR2 is SMNVEV (reference sequence). Trimming took 2 bases from V and 2 from J, leaving 10 bases between them. The CDR3 extends over 15 amino acids. The CDR3 DNA sequence: TGTGCCAGCAGTTTAATCGGTATTGGCAATCAGCCCCAGCATTTT. Translated, it gives CASSLIGIGNQPQHF.

This rearrangement joins TRBV18 to TRBJ1-4; 7 bases are a match to TRBD1. V lost 6 bases and J lost 5; bases outside the gene matches: 9. CDR3 size: 15 residues. The V gene's germline CDR1 is KGHSH and CDR2 LQKENI. CDR3 bases: TGTGCCAGCTCGAGGGCCGGGACAGAGAATGAAAAACTGTTTTTT. Translating gives CASSRAGTENEKLFF.

The rearrangement links TRBV4-1 to TRBJ1-1; 10 nucleotides match TRBD1. The J segment lost 11 bases and the V segment lost 4 bases, leaving 7 bases of the junction unmatched. Germline CDR1 MGHRA, CDR2 YSYEKL. The CDR3 is made up of 13 amino acids. CDR3 DNA sequence: TGCGCCAGCAGCCGCGACAGGGGGCGGGCTGCTTTCTTT. It yields the protein CASSRDRGRAAFF.

The J gene is TRBJ1-1, the V gene TRBV14; 8 nucleotides agree with TRBD1. CDR3 size: 15 residues. CDR1 and CDR2 from the germline V gene are SGHDN and FVKESK. After removal of 6 bases from V and 1 base from J, the junction contained 7 bases not matched to a gene. CDR3 in DNA: TGTGCCAGCAGACCCAGGGGGCGGAAGAACACTGAAGCTTTCTTT. Its translation is CASRPRGRKNTEAFF.

The V gene is TRBV5-4, the J gene TRBJ2-7, with D possibly TRBD1 on 5 matching bases. Looked up from germline, CDR1 is SGHNT and CDR2 is YYREEE (reference sequence). V lost 4 bases, J lost 7 bases, and 24 bases lay in between. This CDR3 is built from 16 residues. The chain's CDR3 is CASSPDSTYSFGEQYF. CDR3 nucleotide sequence: TGTGCCAGCAGCCCCGACAGCACCTACTCCTTTGGAGAGCAGTACTTC.

The chain couples TRBV6-1 to TRBJ1-6; 8 nucleotides line up with TRBD1. The ends lost 1 base at V and 7 bases at J; junction bases unmatched: 6. The CDR3 has 16 amino acids. CDR1 is MNHNS and CDR2 is SASEGT in the germline V gene. The CDR3 coding sequence is TGTGCCAGCAGTGAAGAGGCAGGGGGCTCGAATTCACCCCTCCACTTT. It encodes CASSEEAGGSNSPLHF.

J is TRBJ2-3 and V is TRBV6-4, with no clear D. Germline lookup yields CDR1 MRHNA and CDR2 SNTAGT. The CDR3 loop spans 13 amino acids. The V end was cut by 3 bases, the J end by 2 bases, with 6 bases between. The CDR3 loop reads CASSERHTDTQYF. The CDR3 nucleotides are TGTGCCAGCAGTGAAAGACACACAGATACGCAGTATTTT.

CDR3 residues: CASSLATGFTGELFF. DNA of the CDR3: TGTGCCAGCAGCTTAGCTACAGGGTTCACCGGGGAGCTGTTTTTT. This chain uses TRBV7-2 with TRBJ2-2; perhaps TRBD1 as D (6 bases). The V end lost 0 bases, the J end lost 4 bases, and 9 bases lay between the germline ends. The CDR3 has 15 amino acids. The germline CDR1 and CDR2 sequences are SGHTA and FQGNSA.

The V and J genes are TRBV7-9 and TRBJ2-2, with 7 nucleotides matching TRBD1. This CDR3 contains 15 residues. Germline CDR1 reads SEHNR; CDR2 reads FQNEAQ (reference sequence). Trimming cost V 5 bases and J 6 bases; bases outside gene matches: 9. The CDR3 is CASSRRDSLSGELFF. The CDR3 DNA follows: TGTGCCAGCAGCCGCCGGGACAGCTTATCCGGGGAGCTGTTTTTT.

The chain uses TRBV2 and TRBJ1-2, with TRBD1 identical over 8 bases. The V gene end was trimmed by 6 bases and the J gene end by 5 bases; junction bases not matched to a gene: 14. There are 16 residues in the CDR3. Germline lookup yields CDR1 SNHLY and CDR2 FYNNEI. CDR3 DNA sequence: TGTGCCAGCAGCGCCGACAGGGGCCAGGTGGGATATGGCTACACCTTC. Protein product: CASSADRGQVGYGYTF.

The chain uses TRBV19 and TRBJ2-7; 7 nucleotides line up with TRBD1. The trim removed 5 bases at V and 6 bases at J, leaving 7 bases unmatched. This CDR3 spans 13 amino acids. Germline CDR1 LNHDA, CDR2 SQIVND (reference sequence). CDR3 in amino acids: CASSGSTGTEQYF. The CDR3, as DNA: TGTGCCAGTAGTGGTTCGACAGGGACCGAGCAGTACTTC. The full variable domain, with the rest looked up from reference TRBV19 and TRBJ2-7, is DGGITQSPKYLFRKEGQNVTLSCEQNLNHDAMYWYRQDPGQGLRLIYYSQIVNDFQKGDIAEGYSVSREKKESFPLTVTSAQKNPTAFYLCASSGSTGTEQYFGPGTRLTVT.

The chain recombines TRBV5-1 with TRBJ2-2, with TRBD1 as a possible D gene (6 bases). V lost 0 bases and J lost 3, with 9 bases in between. The germline V gene encodes CDR1 SGHRS and CDR2 YFSETQ. The CDR3 contains 15 residues. The DNA of the CDR3 is TGCGCCAGCAGCTTGGACAGGGTGGACACCGGGGAGCTGTTTTTT. This encodes CASSLDRVDTGELFF.

This clone was seen more than once but under ten times. The rearrangement uses TRBV25-1 and TRBJ2-2; 9 nucleotides align to TRBD1. V was clipped by 3 bases and J by 4 bases; unmatched bases: 6. The CDR3 extends over 16 amino acids. Germline CDR1 reads MGHDK; CDR2 reads SYGVNS. The CDR3 here is CASSDPGTGSTGELFF. In DNA, the CDR3 is TGTGCCAGCAGTGACCCCGGGACAGGGAGCACCGGGGAGCTGTTTTTT.

The genes are TRBV6-5 and TRBJ1-6, with 7 positions matching TRBD1. Per germline, CDR1 MNHEY and CDR2 SVGAGI. The length of the CDR3 is 14 residues. Trimming took 6 bases from V and 10 from J; bases not matched to a gene: 9. The CDR3 loop reads CASSPGTATSPLHF. The CDR3 DNA reads as TGTGCCAGCAGCCCCGGGACAGCCACGTCACCCCTCCACTTT.

The gene calls are TRBV10-3 and TRBJ2-7; possible D gene TRBD1, 5 bases. The CDR3 is 13 residues long. CDR1 and CDR2 from the germline V gene are ENHRY and SYGVKD. Trimming removed 6 bases from V and 7 bases from J, with 16 bases in between. CDR3 DNA sequence: TGTGCCATCAGGCCCGCGGTGGGGCGGGAGCAGTACTTC. It yields the protein CAIRPAVGREQYF.